These 30 T cell receptor beta chains were all obtained from the same sample, sequenced in a study of blood T cell repertoires in COVID-19. Sequenced by immunoSEQ multiplex PCR; TCRdb stores in-frame clones only, minus some. The table records roughly 180,000 clones, roughly 83% of them present only once. The sequenced sample was PBMCs or T cells enriched from blood (not recorded which). The receptors derive from a woman aged 55-69 years who had recovered from COVID-19.

The chain uses TRBV5-1 and TRBJ1-2; 9 bases are a match to TRBD1. CDR3 length: 13 amino acids. V shed 4 bases, J shed 8 bases, and the junction held 6 bases outside the gene matches. Germline assignment: CDR1 SGHRS and CDR2 YFSETQ. CDR3 sequence: CASSADRGGGYTF. CDR3 in DNA: TGCGCCAGCAGCGCCGACAGGGGGGGAGGCTACACCTTC.

This clone was counted between two and nine times. The chain links TRBV19 to TRBJ2-3; 7 bases match TRBD2. V dropped 3 bases and J dropped 7; count of bases not matched to a gene: 7. Germline V gene lookup returns CDR1 LNHDA and CDR2 SQIVND (reference sequence). The CDR3 is 14 amino acids. CDR3 sequence reads: CASSITGGGNTQYF. The CDR3 DNA is TGTGCCAGTAGTATTACGGGGGGAGGAAATACGCAGTATTTT.

The V and J genes are TRBV9 and TRBJ2-7; TRBD2 might be the D (6 bases). The CDR3 has 16 amino acids. The V gene's germline CDR1 is SGDLS and CDR2 YYNGEE. With 0 bases removed from V and 7 bases from J, the gap between germline ends came to 20 bases. The CDR3 is CASSVGLGAVAGEQYF. The CDR3 DNA sequence: TGTGCCAGCAGCGTAGGTTTAGGGGCAGTTGCGGGAGAGCAGTACTTC. The full variable domain, rest sourced from reference TRBV9 and TRBJ2-7, is DSGVTQTPKHLITATGQRVTLRCSPRSGDLSVYWYQQSLDQGLQFLIQYYNGEERAKGNILERFSAQQFPDLHSELNLSSLELGDSALYFCASSVGLGAVAGEQYFGPGTRLTVT.

CDR3 DNA: TGTGCCAGCAGCCAGTTACTAGGCGATACGCAGTATTTT. Residues: CASSQLLGDTQYF. The V gene is TRBV14, the J gene TRBJ2-3, with a weak D call TRBD2 (5 bases). The CDR3 spans 13 residues. Trimming took 3 bases from V and 6 from J, leaving 10 bases between them. In germline, CDR1 is SGHDN, CDR2 FVKESK.

The chain uses TRBV7-9 and TRBJ1-3, with D tentatively TRBD1 (6 bases). With 5 bases removed from V and 1 base from J, the gap between germline ends came to 21 bases. This CDR3 contains 18 residues. Per the germline V gene, CDR1 is SEHNR and CDR2 is FQNEAQ (reference sequence). CDR3 in amino acids: CASSARQTGPDSGNTIYF. The CDR3 region has the DNA TGTGCCAGCAGCGCGAGACAGACAGGCCCCGATTCTGGAAACACCATATATTTT.

The V call is TRBV3-1 (or the pseudogene TRBV3-2), the J call TRBJ1-1; 8 nucleotides match TRBD1. Trimming took 4 bases from V and 4 from J; bases not matched to a gene: 8. The CDR3 is 15 amino acids. The germline gives CDR1 LGHDT, CDR2 YNNKEL (reference sequence). The CDR3 coding sequence is TGTGCCAGCAGCCTATGGACAGGGCAGGGCACTGAAGCTTTCTTT. Translated, it gives CASSLWTGQGTEAFF.

This clone appeared a single time. The chain is built from TRBV2 and TRBJ1-1; D gene unclear. V was trimmed by 3 bases and J by 3 bases, leaving 5 bases between them. The germline CDR1 and CDR2 sequences are SNHLY and FYNNEI. CDR3 length: 12 amino acids. Written as DNA, the CDR3 is TGTGCCAGCAGTGATGAGCACACTGAAGCTTTCTTT. Protein: CASSDEHTEAFF. The variable domain in full, completed from reference TRBV2 and TRBJ1-1, reads EPEVTQTPSHQVTQMGQEVILRCVPISNHLYFYWYRQILGQKVEFLVSFYNNEISEKSEIFDDQFSVERPDGSNFTLKIRSTKLEDSAMYFCASSDEHTEAFFGQGTRLTVV.

This sequence joins TRBV28 and TRBJ1-2; the match to TRBD1 covers 10 bases. The CDR3 totals 17 residues. V was pared by 2 bases and J by 8 bases, with 14 bases of the junction left unmatched. Germline V lookup: CDR1 MDHEN, CDR2 SYDVKM. The CDR3 spells CASSLILKTGGERGYTF. CDR3 sequence (DNA): TGTGCCAGCAGTTTAATTTTGAAGACAGGGGGCGAGAGAGGCTACACCTTC.

V and J are TRBV2 and TRBJ2-7; D is undetermined. CDR3 size: 13 residues. The germline gives CDR1 SNHLY, CDR2 FYNNEI. V lost 7 bases and J lost 6, with 16 bases in between. The CDR3 spells CASNKEERLEQYF. The CDR3 DNA reads as TGTGCCAGCAACAAAGAGGAGAGACTCGAGCAGTACTTC.

The chain is built from TRBV5-1 and TRBJ2-7, with no clear D. The V end lost 0 bases, the J end lost 4 bases, and 14 bases lay between the germline ends. CDR1 is SGHRS and CDR2 is YFSETQ in the germline V gene. The CDR3 has 15 amino acids. The CDR3 loop reads CASSLAIGRRYEQYF. In DNA, the CDR3 is TGCGCCAGCAGCTTGGCCATCGGCAGGCGTTACGAGCAGTACTTC.

This clone was detected a few times. The genes are TRBV5-1 and TRBJ2-7, with D possibly matching TRBD2 (6 bases). V lost 2 bases to trimming and J lost 3 bases, with 9 bases between them. Germline V lookup: CDR1 SGHRS, CDR2 YFSETQ. CDR3 length: 13 amino acids. For the CDR3, the DNA is TGCGCCAGCAGCTTAGACGGGGGCTACGAGCAGTACTTC. Protein sequence: CASSLDGGYEQYF.

The chain combines TRBV5-1 with TRBJ1-1; D perhaps matches TRBD1 (6 bases). The CDR3 contains 14 residues. Per the germline V gene, CDR1 is SGHRS and CDR2 is YFSETQ. V dropped 4 bases and J dropped 2 bases, with 12 bases sitting between them. CDR3 nucleotides: TGCGCCAGCAGCCCATGGGACACAAACACTGAAGCTTTCTTT. It specifies CASSPWDTNTEAFF.

This clone was observed a single time. The chain links TRBV6-6 to TRBJ1-2, with D possibly being TRBD1 (5 bases). Trimming took off 0 bases at V and 2 bases at J, with 10 bases between the two ends. Germline values: CDR1 MNHNY, CDR2 SVGAGI (reference sequence). CDR3 size: 15 residues. This CDR3 is CASSYSRGGNYGYTF. The CDR3 DNA is TGTGCCAGCAGTTACTCCCGGGGGGGGAACTATGGCTACACCTTC.

This chain connects TRBV7-9 to TRBJ1-1, with 12 bases lining up with TRBD1. CDR1 is SEHNR and CDR2 is FQNEAQ in the germline V gene (reference sequence). This CDR3 region has 17 residues. The ends lost 4 bases at V and 0 bases at J; junction bases unmatched: 6. The CDR3 reads CASSWGQGAGMNTEAFF. The CDR3 bases are TGTGCCAGCAGCTGGGGACAGGGGGCCGGGATGAACACTGAAGCTTTCTTT.

The rearrangement links TRBV5-1 to TRBJ2-7; 9 bases are shared with TRBD1. This CDR3 is 14 amino acids long. The junction had 8 bases not matched to a gene; V was cut back by 4 bases and J by 6 bases. In germline, CDR1 is SGHRS, CDR2 YFSETQ. The CDR3 loop is CASSQGQGSGEQYF. DNA of the CDR3: TGCGCCAGCAGCCAAGGACAGGGGAGTGGCGAGCAGTACTTC. The full variable domain, its missing parts supplied by reference TRBV5-1 and TRBJ2-7, is KAGVTQTPRYLIKTRGQQVTLSCSPISGHRSVSWYQQTPGQGLQFLFEYFSETQRNKGNFPGRFSGRQFSNSRSEMNVSTLELGDSALYLCASSQGQGSGEQYFGPGTRLTVT.

The J gene is TRBJ2-7, the V gene TRBV10-2; 10 nucleotides match TRBD1. V trimming: 6 bases; J trimming: 1 base; junction bases outside the gene matches: 6. The germline gives CDR1 WSHSY, CDR2 SAAADI. The CDR3 length is 15 residues. DNA for the CDR3: TGCGCCAGCAGGTATAGGACAGGGGGGTCCTACGAGCAGTACTTC. Its translation is CASRYRTGGSYEQYF.

This rearrangement joins TRBV19 to TRBJ1-4; D is possibly TRBD1 (5 bases). This CDR3 contains 14 residues. Trimming took 6 bases from V and 7 from J, leaving 15 bases between them. Germline CDR1 is LNHDA and CDR2 is SQIVND (reference sequence). The CDR3 nucleotides read TGTGCCAGTAGACCTGACAGAATAGGTGAAAAACTGTTTTTT. Translated, it gives CASRPDRIGEKLFF.

The genes are TRBV7-9 and TRBJ1-6; 7 bases align to TRBD1. J lost 10 bases, V lost 4 bases, and 7 bases had no gene match. Germline V gives CDR1 SEHNR, CDR2 FQNEAQ (reference sequence). CDR3 length equals 14 residues. The CDR3 nucleotides are TGTGCCAGCAGCTCCTGGGACAGAAAGTCACCCCTCCACTTT. Amino acid sequence: CASSSWDRKSPLHF.

This chain joins TRBV4-2 and TRBJ1-2, with 8 bases aligning to TRBD1. Germline loops: CDR1 LGHNA, CDR2 YNFKEQ. The CDR3 runs to 16 residues. V gave up 0 bases and J gave up 7 bases; unmatched junction bases: 10. The CDR3 protein is CASSQDFQGASTGYTF. The CDR3 DNA is TGTGCCAGCAGCCAAGATTTCCAGGGGGCGTCCACTGGCTACACCTTC.

The chain links TRBV27 to TRBJ2-2; maybe TRBD2 (5 bases). The CDR3 is 14 residues long. Germline lookup yields CDR1 MNHEY and CDR2 SMNVEV (reference sequence). The germline V and J ends were trimmed by 6 bases and 5 bases, with 13 bases remaining between them. CDR3 residues: CASRPGSQTGELFF. The DNA of the CDR3 is TGTGCCAGCAGGCCGGGATCTCAAACCGGGGAGCTGTTTTTT.

This clone appeared once. The V call is TRBV3-1 (or the pseudogene TRBV3-2), the J call TRBJ2-7, with D possibly matching TRBD2 (5 bases). Trimming shortened V by 1 base and J by 3 bases, and 13 bases separated the two germline ends. In germline, CDR1 is LGHDT, CDR2 YNNKEL (reference sequence). The CDR3 extends over 15 amino acids. DNA for the CDR3: TGTGCCAGCAGCCAAGGCGAAACAGAGGGCTACGAGCAGTACTTC. Translating gives CASSQGETEGYEQYF.

This chain links TRBV5-4 with TRBJ2-7; 8 bases line up with TRBD2. CDR3 length: 16 residues. V gave up 4 bases and J gave up 1 base; unmatched junction bases: 10. CDR1 is SGHNT, CDR2 YYREEE, per germline (reference sequence). The CDR3: CASSPGGAGASYEQYF. The CDR3 nucleotides are TGTGCCAGCAGCCCGGGGGGAGCGGGGGCGTCCTACGAGCAGTACTTC.

The chain employs TRBV2 and TRBJ1-6, with TRBD1 as a possible D gene (5 bases). V lost 3 bases and J 10 bases, leaving 19 bases between the germline ends. CDR1 is SNHLY and CDR2 is FYNNEI in the germline V gene. This CDR3 has 16 residues. CDR3 region: CASSEGGVILYSPLHF. CDR3 nucleotides: TGTGCCAGCAGTGAGGGGGGGGTAATTTTGTACTCACCCCTCCACTTT.

This clone was recorded a few times. V usage is TRBV27 and J usage is TRBJ2-7, with a possible D match to TRBD2 (6 bases). V dropped 6 bases and J dropped 7 bases, with 13 bases sitting between them. The CDR3 loop spans 12 amino acids. CDR1 MNHEY and CDR2 SMNVEV come from the germline V gene (reference sequence). The CDR3 nucleotides are TGTGCCAGCAGCCTCCCTGGGGGGGAGCAGTACTTC. This gives the protein CASSLPGGEQYF.

The rearrangement uses TRBV5-1 and TRBJ2-2; the D gene is possibly TRBD1 (5 bases). V dropped 8 bases and J dropped 7 bases, with 18 bases sitting between them. Germline V gene sequence: CDR1 SGHRS, CDR2 YFSETQ. The CDR3 is 14 residues long. The CDR3 DNA sequence: TGCGCCAGTACCCCGGGTTCCCAGGGCGGGGAGCTGTTTTTT. Protein product: CASTPGSQGGELFF.

The J gene is TRBJ2-1, the V gene TRBV5-4, with 8 bases identical to TRBD2. The junction had 9 bases not matched to a gene; V was cut back by 5 bases and J by 2 bases. Germline-derived CDR1 and CDR2 are SGHNT and YYREEE (reference sequence). The CDR3 covers 16 residues. The CDR3 DNA reads TGTGCCAGCAGAGTCTCCCCGGGACTAGCCTACAATGAGCAGTTCTTC. Its translation is CASRVSPGLAYNEQFF.

The chain is built from TRBV18 and TRBJ2-1; 14 bases are a match to TRBD2. The CDR3 is 19 residues long. Per germline, CDR1 KGHSH and CDR2 LQKENI. J lost 1 base, V lost 1 base, and 6 bases had no gene match. The CDR3 region has the DNA TGTGCCAGCTCACCACGAGGGACTAGCGGGAGCGGTTCCTACAATGAGCAGTTCTTC. This translates into CASSPRGTSGSGSYNEQFF. Drawing the rest from reference TRBV18 and TRBJ2-1, the complete variable domain is NAGVMQNPRHLVRRRGQEARLRCSPMKGHSHVYWYRQLPEEGLKFMVYLQKENIIDESGMPKERFSAEFPKEGPSILRIQQVVRGDSAAYFCASSPRGTSGSGSYNEQFFGPGTRLTVL.

This rearrangement joins TRBV4-1 to TRBJ2-1; possible D gene TRBD2, 6 bases. Germline values: CDR1 MGHRA, CDR2 YSYEKL. The V gene lost 1 base and the J gene lost 15 bases, with 22 bases spanning the gap. The CDR3 extends over 15 amino acids. Here the CDR3 DNA reads TGCGCCAGCAGCCAAGTTGTAGCGGACCCCGCCCCCTCGTTCTTC. Protein: CASSQVVADPAPSFF.

The V call is TRBV7-9, the J call TRBJ2-7; D uncertain. The V gene lost 2 bases and the J gene lost 3 bases, with 5 bases spanning the gap. The CDR3 spans 12 residues. Germline CDR1 SEHNR, CDR2 FQNEAQ (reference sequence). CDR3 in amino acids: CASSLIGYEQYF. Here the CDR3 DNA reads TGTGCCAGCAGCTTAATCGGCTACGAGCAGTACTTC.

The chain combines TRBV28 with TRBJ1-2, with 11 bases aligning to TRBD1. Trimming removed 4 bases from V and 4 bases from J; junction bases left unmatched: 5. The CDR3 has 15 amino acids. CDR1 and CDR2 (germline): MDHEN, SYDVKM. The CDR3 nucleotides read TGTGCCAGCAGTTCGGGACAGGGGGGCCTCTATGGCTACACCTTC. Translation gives CASSSGQGGLYGYTF.